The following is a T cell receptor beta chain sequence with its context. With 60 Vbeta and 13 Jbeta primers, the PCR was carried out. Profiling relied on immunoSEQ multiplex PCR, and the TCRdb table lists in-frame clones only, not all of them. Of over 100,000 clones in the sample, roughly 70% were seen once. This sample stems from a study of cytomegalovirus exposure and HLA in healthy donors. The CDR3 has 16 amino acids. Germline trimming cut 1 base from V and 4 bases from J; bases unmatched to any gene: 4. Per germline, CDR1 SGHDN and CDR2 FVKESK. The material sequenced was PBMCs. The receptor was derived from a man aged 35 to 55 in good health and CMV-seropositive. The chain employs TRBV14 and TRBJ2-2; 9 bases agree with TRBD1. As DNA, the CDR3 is TGTGCCAGCAGCCAAGGGACAGGGGCGGGCACCGGGGAGCTGTTTTTT. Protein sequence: CASSQGTGAGTGELFF.